The next 10 T cell receptor beta chains were all read from a single sample in a study of blood T cell repertoires in COVID-19. TCRdb's table, derived via immunoSEQ multiplex PCR, lists solely in-frame clones and lacks some. The table has roughly 500,000 clones, approximately 89% seen once. Sequenced sample: peripheral blood. All receptors come from a man between 18 and 35 years old with COVID-19, enrolled during active disease.

This clone was observed a handful of times. The chain links TRBV7-3 to TRBJ1-1; D is undetermined. The CDR3 spans 13 residues. V was shortened by 6 bases and J by 1 base, with 9 bases between the two germline ends. Germline lookup yields CDR1 SGHTA and CDR2 FQGTGA. CDR3: CASRQQPNTEAFF. The DNA for the CDR3 is TGTGCCAGCAGGCAACAGCCGAACACTGAAGCTTTCTTT.

In this sample, this clone turned up once. This chain uses TRBV6-1 with TRBJ2-7, with TRBD1 identical over 10 bases. The CDR3 length is 15 residues. Losses at the gene ends were 1 base for V and 4 bases for J; bases not matched to a gene: 4. Germline CDR1 is MNHNS and CDR2 is SASEGT. The CDR3 sequence: CASSEGQGARYEQYF. CDR3 nucleotides: TGTGCCAGCAGTGAAGGACAGGGGGCGCGTTACGAGCAGTACTTC.

This chain links TRBV2 with TRBJ2-7, with 7 bases matching TRBD1. Per the germline V gene, CDR1 is SNHLY and CDR2 is FYNNEI. V shed 4 bases, J shed 4 bases, and the junction held 4 bases outside the gene matches. This CDR3 contains 13 residues. For the CDR3, the DNA is TGTGCCAGCAGTGGTGGGACAGAGTACGAGCAGTACTTC. Protein product: CASSGGTEYEQYF.

This clone has only one observation. V usage is TRBV5-4 and J usage is TRBJ1-1; D perhaps matches TRBD1 (6 bases). The length of the CDR3 is 16 residues. Germline V gene sequence: CDR1 SGHNT, CDR2 YYREEE (reference sequence). The V and J ends lost 3 bases and 0 bases respectively, with 15 bases between them. Here the CDR3 DNA reads TGTGCCAGCAGCTCCCCCAGGACAGACATGAACACTGAAGCTTTCTTT. Translation: CASSSPRTDMNTEAFF.

This clone has only one observation. The chain couples TRBV29-1 to TRBJ2-5; perhaps TRBD2 as D (6 bases). There are 12 residues in the CDR3. CDR1 SQVTM and CDR2 ANQGSEA come from the germline V gene. Trimming removed 7 bases at V and 5 bases at J, with 14 bases between. In DNA, the CDR3 is TGCAGCGCAACCGGGCTAGCGGAGACCCAGTACTTC. Protein sequence: CSATGLAETQYF.

This sequence joins TRBV23-1 and TRBJ1-5; 7 bases line up with TRBD1. TRBV23-1 is classed as an ORF, of uncertain function. This CDR3 spans 15 amino acids. V lost 10 bases and J lost 3; bases outside the gene matches: 12. The CDR3 DNA follows: TGCGCCACCGACCGGTCCGGACAGGCCAATCAGCCCCAGCATTTT. This encodes CATDRSGQANQPQHF.

The CDR3 loop is CASSTDSNTEAFF. The CDR3 nucleotides are TGTGCCAGCAGCACCGACAGCAACACTGAAGCTTTCTTT. This chain connects TRBV21-1 to TRBJ1-1; TRBD1, the table's D call, was not compared with the DNA. TRBV21-1 is labeled a pseudogene. The CDR3 loop spans 13 amino acids.

The chain links TRBV3-1 (or the pseudogene TRBV3-2) to TRBJ2-2; 11 nucleotides agree with TRBD1. V shed 2 bases and J 4 bases; nucleotides not matched to a gene: 3. There are 16 residues in the CDR3. Germline loops: CDR1 LGHDT, CDR2 YNNKEL (reference sequence). In DNA, the CDR3 is TGTGCCAGCAGCCAATTAGGGACAGGGGGCACCGGGGAGCTGTTTTTT. Translating it yields CASSQLGTGGTGELFF.

The chain recombines TRBV13 with TRBJ2-1, with 10 bases identical to TRBD2. Looked up from germline, CDR1 is PRHDT and CDR2 is FYEKMQ (reference sequence). Trimming took 5 bases from V and 10 from J; bases not matched to a gene: 11. The CDR3 has 15 residues. The CDR3 nucleotides read TGTGCCAGCAGCGAAAGCAAACTACTAGCGGGGGAGCAGTTCTTC. It specifies CASSESKLLAGEQFF.

V is TRBV27 and J is TRBJ2-7; 8 bases map to TRBD1. The CDR3 is made up of 13 amino acids. CDR1 is MNHEY and CDR2 is SMNVEV in the germline V gene (reference sequence). Trimming took 6 bases from V and 2 from J; bases not matched to a gene: 3. DNA of the CDR3: TGTGCCAGCAGACCGGGACAGGCCTACGAGCAGTACTTC. This translates into CASRPGQAYEQYF.